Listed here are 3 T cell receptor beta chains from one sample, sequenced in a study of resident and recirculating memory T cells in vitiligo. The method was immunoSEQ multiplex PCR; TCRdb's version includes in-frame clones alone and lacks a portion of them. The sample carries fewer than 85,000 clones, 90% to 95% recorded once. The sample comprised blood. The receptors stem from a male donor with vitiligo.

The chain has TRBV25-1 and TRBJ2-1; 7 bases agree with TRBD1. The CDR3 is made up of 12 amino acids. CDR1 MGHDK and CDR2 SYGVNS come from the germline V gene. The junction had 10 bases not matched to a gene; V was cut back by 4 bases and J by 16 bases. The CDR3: CASSVGSGGTFF. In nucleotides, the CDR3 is TGTGCCAGCAGTGTAGGTTCAGGGGGTACTTTCTTC. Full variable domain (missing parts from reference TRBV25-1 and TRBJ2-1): EADIYQTPRYLVIGTGKKITLECSQTMGHDKMYWYQQDPGMELHLIHYSYGVNSTEKGDLSSESTVSRIRTEHFPLTLESARPSHTSQYLCASSVGSGGTFFGPGTRLTVL.

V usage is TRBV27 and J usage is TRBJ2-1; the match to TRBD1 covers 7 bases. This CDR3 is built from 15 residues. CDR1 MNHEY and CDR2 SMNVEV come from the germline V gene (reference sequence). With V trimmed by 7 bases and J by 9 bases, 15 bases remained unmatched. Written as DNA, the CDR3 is TGTGCCAGCACCCCCGCCGGGCAGGGGGACACTGAGCAGTTCTTC. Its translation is CASTPAGQGDTEQFF.

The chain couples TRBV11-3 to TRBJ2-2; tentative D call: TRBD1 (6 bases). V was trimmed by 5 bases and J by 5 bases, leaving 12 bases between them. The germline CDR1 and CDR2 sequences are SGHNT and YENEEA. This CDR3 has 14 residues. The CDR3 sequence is CASSPRGGTGELFF. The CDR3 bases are TGTGCCAGCAGCCCCCGAGGGGGAACCGGGGAGCTGTTTTTT. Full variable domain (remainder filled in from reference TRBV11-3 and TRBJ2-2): EAGVVQSPRYKIIEKKQPVAFWCNPISGHNTLYWYLQNLGQGPELLIRYENEEAVDDSQLPKDRFSAERLKGVDSTLKIQPAELGDSAVYLCASSPRGGTGELFFGEGSRLTVL.